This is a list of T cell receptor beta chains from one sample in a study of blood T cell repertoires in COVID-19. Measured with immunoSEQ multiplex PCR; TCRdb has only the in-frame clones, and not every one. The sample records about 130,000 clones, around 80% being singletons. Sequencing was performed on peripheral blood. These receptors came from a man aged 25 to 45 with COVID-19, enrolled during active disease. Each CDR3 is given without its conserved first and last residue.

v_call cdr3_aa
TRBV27 ASSLFGDETQY
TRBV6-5 ASSPGTSTDTQY
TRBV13 ASSPEGLAGGDEQF
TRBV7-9 ASSLNPVSYGYT
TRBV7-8 ASSWTGGGIKTQY
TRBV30 AWRGPFRNQPQH
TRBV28 ASSLRGLETQY
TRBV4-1 ASSKEGGIGNTIY
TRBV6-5 ASSPPPRGPDTQY
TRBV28 ASSFGGLLDYGYT
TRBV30 AWSVGGWGNQPQH
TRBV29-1 SAAGKTGQMNTEAF
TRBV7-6 ASSVGTGDFWYEQY
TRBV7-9 ASSLSQANTEAF
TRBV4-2 ASSQDLAGRASYEQY
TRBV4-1 ASSQDGTSGSYNEQF
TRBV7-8 ASSLAGLAGTGELF
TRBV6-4 ASSPGQDTGELF
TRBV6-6 ASSSRTPSYEQY
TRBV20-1 SASGGPDEQF
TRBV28 ASRGEQGAAF
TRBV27 ASSPGQGSLNTEAF